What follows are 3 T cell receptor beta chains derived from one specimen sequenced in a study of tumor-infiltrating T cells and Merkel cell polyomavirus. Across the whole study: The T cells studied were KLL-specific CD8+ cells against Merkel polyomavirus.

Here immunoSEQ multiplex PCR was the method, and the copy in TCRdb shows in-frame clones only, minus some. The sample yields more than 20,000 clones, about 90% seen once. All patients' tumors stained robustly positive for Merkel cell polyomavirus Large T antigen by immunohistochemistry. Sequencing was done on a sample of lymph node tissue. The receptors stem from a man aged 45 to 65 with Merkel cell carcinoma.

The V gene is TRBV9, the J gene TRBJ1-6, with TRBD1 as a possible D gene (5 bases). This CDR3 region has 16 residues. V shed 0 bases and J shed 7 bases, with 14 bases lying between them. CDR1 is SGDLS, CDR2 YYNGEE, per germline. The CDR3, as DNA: TGTGCCAGCAGCGTAGGTGGACAAAGAAACAATTCACCCCTCCACTTT. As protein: CASSVGGQRNNSPLHF.

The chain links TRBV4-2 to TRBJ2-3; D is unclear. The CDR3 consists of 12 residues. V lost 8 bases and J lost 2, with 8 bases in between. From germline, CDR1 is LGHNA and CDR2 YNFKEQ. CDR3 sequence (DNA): TGTGCCAGCGGAGATGTCACAGATACGCAGTATTTT. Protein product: CASGDVTDTQYF.

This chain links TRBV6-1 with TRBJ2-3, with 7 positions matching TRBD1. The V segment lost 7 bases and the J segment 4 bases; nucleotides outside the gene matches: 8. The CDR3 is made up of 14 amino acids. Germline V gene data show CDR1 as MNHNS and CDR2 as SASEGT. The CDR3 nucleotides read TGTGCCAGCACTCTAGACAGGGTGGCAGATACGCAGTATTTT. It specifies CASTLDRVADTQYF.